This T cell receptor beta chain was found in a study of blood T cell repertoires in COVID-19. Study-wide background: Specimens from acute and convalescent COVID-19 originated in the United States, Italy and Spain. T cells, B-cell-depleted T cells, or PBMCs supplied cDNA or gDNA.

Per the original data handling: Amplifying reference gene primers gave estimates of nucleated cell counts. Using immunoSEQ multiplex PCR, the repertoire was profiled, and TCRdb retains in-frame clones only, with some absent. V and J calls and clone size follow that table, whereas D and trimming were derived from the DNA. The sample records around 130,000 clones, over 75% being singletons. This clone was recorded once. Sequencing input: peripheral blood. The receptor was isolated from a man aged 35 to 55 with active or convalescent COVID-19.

The CDR3 loop is CASSLTNNEQFF. DNA of the CDR3: TGTGCCAGCAGCCTTACAAACAATGAGCAGTTCTTC. The chain has TRBV3-1 (or the pseudogene TRBV3-2) and TRBJ2-1; D gene ambiguous. The CDR3 spans 12 residues. V was shortened by 4 bases and J by 5 bases, with 6 bases between the two germline ends. CDR1 is LGHDT and CDR2 is YNNKEL in the germline V gene (reference sequence).